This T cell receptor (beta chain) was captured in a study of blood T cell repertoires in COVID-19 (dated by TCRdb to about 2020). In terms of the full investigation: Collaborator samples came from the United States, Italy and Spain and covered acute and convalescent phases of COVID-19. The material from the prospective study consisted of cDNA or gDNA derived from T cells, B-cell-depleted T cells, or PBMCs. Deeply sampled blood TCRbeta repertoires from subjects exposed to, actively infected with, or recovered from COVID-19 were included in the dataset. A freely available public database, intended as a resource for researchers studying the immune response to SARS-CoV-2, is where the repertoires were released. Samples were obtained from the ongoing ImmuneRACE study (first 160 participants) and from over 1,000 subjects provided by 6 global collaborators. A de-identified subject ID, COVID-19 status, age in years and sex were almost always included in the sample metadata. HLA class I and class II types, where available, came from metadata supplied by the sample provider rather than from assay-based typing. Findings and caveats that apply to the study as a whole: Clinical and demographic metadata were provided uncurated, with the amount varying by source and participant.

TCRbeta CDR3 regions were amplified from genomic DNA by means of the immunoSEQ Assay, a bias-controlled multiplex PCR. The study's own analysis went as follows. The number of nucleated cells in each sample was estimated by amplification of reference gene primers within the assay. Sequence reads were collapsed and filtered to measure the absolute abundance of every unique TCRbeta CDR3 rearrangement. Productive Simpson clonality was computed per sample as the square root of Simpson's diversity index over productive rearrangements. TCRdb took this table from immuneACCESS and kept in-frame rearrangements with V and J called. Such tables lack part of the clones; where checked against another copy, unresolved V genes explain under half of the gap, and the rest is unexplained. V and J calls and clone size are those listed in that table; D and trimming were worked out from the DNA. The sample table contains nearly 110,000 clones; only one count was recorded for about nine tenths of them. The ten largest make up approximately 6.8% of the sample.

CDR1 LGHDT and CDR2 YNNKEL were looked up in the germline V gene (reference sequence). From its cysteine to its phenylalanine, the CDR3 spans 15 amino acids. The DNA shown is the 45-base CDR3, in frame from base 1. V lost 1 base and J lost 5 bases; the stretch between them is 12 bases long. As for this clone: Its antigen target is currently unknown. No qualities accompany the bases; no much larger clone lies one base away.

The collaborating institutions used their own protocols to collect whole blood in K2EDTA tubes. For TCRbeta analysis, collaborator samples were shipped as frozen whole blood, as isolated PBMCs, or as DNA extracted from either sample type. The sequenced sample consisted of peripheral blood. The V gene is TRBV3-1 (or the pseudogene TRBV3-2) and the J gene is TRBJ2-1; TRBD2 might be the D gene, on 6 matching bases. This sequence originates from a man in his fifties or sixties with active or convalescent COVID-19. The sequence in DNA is TGTGCCAGCAGCCAAGTCGGGGGATATCACAATGAGCAGTTCTTC. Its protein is CASSQVGGYHNEQFF.